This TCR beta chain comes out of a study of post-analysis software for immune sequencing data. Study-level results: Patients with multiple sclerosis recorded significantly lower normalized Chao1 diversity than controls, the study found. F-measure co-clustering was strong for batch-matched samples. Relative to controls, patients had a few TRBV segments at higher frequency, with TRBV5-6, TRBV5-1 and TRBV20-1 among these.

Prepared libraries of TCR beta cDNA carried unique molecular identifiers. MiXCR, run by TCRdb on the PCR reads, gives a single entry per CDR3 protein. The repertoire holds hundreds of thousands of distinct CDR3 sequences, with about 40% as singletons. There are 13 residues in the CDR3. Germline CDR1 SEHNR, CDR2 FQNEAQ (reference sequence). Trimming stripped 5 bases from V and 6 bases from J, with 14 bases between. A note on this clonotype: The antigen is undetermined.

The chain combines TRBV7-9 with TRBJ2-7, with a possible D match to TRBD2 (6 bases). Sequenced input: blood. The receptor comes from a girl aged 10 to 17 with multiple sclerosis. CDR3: CASSPPEGREQYF. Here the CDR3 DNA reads TGTGCCAGCAGCCCCCCGGAGGGACGCGAGCAGTACTTC.